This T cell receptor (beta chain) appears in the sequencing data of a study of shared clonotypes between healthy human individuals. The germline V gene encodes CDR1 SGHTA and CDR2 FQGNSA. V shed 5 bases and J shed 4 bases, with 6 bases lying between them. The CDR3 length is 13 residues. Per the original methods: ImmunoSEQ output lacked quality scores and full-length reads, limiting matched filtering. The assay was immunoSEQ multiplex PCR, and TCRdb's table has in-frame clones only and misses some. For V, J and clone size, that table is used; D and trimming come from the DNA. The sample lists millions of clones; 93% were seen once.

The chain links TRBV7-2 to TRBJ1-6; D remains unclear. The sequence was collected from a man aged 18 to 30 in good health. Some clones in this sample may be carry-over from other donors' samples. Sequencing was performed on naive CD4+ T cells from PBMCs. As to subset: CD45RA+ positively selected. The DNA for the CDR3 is TGTGCCAGCAGCCCTGGGTATAATTCACCCCTCCACTTT. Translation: CASSPGYNSPLHF.